This T cell receptor beta chain derives from a study of blood T cell repertoires in COVID-19. Study context: COVID-19 samples from acute and convalescent phases originated in the United States, Italy and Spain. T cells, B-cell-depleted T cells, or PBMCs supplied cDNA or gDNA.

Original handling: Cell counts per sample came from amplifying reference gene primers. The data were produced by immunoSEQ multiplex PCR, yet TCRdb's version contains in-frame clones alone and is incomplete. The DNA was the basis for D and trimming; V, J and clone size are from that table. The table has more than 100,000 clones, over 75% seen once; the top ten hold more than 3.5%. Trimming removed 5 bases from V and 5 bases from J, with 12 bases in between. Germline V CDR1 and CDR2: SEHNR, FQNEAQ (reference sequence). The CDR3 loop spans 13 amino acids. The V call is TRBV7-9, the J call TRBJ1-2; D possibly corresponds to TRBD1 (6 bases). The sequence derives from a woman between 55 and 75 years old with acute or convalescent COVID-19. Sequencing was done on a sample of peripheral blood. The CDR3 region is CASSRDIDYGYTF. For the CDR3, the DNA is TGTGCCAGCAGCCGGGACATTGATTATGGCTACACCTTC.